This TCR beta chain was captured in a study of T cells in Graves' hyperthyroidism and ophthalmopathy. Study-level findings and limits: In the analysis, a 13 V-J model separated ophthalmopathy from stable hyperthyroidism.

Germline CDR1 SNHLY, CDR2 FYNNEI. V lost 1 base and J 0 bases, leaving 6 bases between the germline ends. The CDR3 loop spans 15 amino acids. Newly diagnosed patients aged 18 to 65 had hyperthyroidism of under 2 months' duration. Diagnoses used clinical symptoms, serum thyroxine and TRAb, thyroid ultrasound and orbital computed tomography. The blood was taken when hyperthyroidism was first diagnosed, before any ophthalmopathy symptoms showed up. This clonotype appeared many times. No antigen is known for it. TCR beta CDR3 region amplification was performed from RNA transcripts. The HTBI set primed first-round TCR CDR3 RT-PCR. TCRdb independently ran MiXCR on the multiplex PCR reads; one entry per CDR3 protein. The sample includes about 770,000 distinct CDR3 sequences, around 20% seen only once; the top ten take about a sixth.

The clonotype comes from a woman aged 45-60 years with Graves' hyperthyroidism that later progressed to Graves' ophthalmopathy. Sample: blood. The chain carries TRBV2 and TRBJ1-4; D is unresolved. This CDR3 reads CASSEVRTTNEKLFF. DNA of the CDR3: TGTGCCAGCAGTGAAGTGAGGACAACTAATGAAAAACTGTTTTTT.